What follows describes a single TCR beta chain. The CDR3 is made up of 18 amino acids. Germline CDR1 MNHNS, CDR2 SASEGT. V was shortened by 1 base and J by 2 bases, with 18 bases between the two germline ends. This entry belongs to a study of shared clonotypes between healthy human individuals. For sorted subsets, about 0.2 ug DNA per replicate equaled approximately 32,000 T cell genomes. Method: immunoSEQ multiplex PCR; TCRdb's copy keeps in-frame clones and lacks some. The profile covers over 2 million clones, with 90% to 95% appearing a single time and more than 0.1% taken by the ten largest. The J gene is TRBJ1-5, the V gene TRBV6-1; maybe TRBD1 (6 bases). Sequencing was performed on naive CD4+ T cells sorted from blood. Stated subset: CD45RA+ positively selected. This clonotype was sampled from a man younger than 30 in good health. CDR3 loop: CASSEVSGGGIGNQPQHF. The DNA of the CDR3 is TGTGCCAGCAGTGAAGTGTCGGGAGGGGGGATCGGCAATCAGCCCCAGCATTTT.